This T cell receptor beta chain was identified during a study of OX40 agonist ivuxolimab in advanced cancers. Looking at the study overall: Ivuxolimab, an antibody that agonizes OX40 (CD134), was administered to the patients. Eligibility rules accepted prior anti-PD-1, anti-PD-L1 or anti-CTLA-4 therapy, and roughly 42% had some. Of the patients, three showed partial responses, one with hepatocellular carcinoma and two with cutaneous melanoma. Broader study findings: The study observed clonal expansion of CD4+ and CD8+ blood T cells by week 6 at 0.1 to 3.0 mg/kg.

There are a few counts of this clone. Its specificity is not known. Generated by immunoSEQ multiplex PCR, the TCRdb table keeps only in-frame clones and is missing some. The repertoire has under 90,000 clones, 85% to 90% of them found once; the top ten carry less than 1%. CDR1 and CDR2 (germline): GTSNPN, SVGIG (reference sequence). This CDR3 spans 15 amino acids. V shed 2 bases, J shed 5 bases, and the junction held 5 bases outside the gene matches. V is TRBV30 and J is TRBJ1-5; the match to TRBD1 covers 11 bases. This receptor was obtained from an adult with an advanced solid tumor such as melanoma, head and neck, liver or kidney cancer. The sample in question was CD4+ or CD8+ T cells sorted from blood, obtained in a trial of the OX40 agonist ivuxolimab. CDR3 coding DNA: TGTGCCTGGAGTAGGGGACAGGGGGTTTATCAGCCCCAGCATTTT. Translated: CAWSRGQGVYQPQHF.